Listed below are T cell receptor beta chains from one sample, sequenced in a study of blood T cell repertoires in COVID-19. Repertoires were generated with immunoSEQ multiplex PCR, while TCRdb's copy carries only in-frame clones and drops some. Among 350,000 to 550,000 clones listed, 80% to 90% were seen once. The specimen sequenced was PBMCs or T cells enriched from blood (not recorded which). These receptors came from a man aged 25-45 years who had recovered from COVID-19. Both conserved end residues are part of each CDR3. Fields, in order: D gene, J gene, clone size, V gene, CDR3 DNA, CDR3 protein. D genes are given only for firm matches. For some rows the clone size is stated as once, few or many, or as a class when expanded; others skip it.

d_gene: -
j_gene: TRBJ1-1
abundance: -
v_gene: TRBV5-1
CDR3nt: TGCGCCAGCACCTATACAGGGCCCGGTGAGGGTACTGAAGCTTTCTTT
CDR3aa: CASTYTGPGEGTEAFF

d_gene: -
j_gene: TRBJ1-5
abundance: -
v_gene: TRBV28
CDR3nt: TGTGCCAGCAGTTTTACACTGGGCGATCAGCCCCAGCATTTT
CDR3aa: CASSFTLGDQPQHF

d_gene: -
j_gene: TRBJ2-5
abundance: -
v_gene: TRBV5-4
CDR3nt: TGTGCCAGCAGCTTGGAAGCAGGGGCGGAGACCCAGTACTTC
CDR3aa: CASSLEAGAETQYF

d_gene: TRBD2
j_gene: TRBJ2-1
abundance: -
v_gene: TRBV19
CDR3nt: TGTGCCAGTAGTAAGTCGTCTAGCGGGAATAGGGGAGATGAGCAGTTCTTC
CDR3aa: CASSKSSSGNRGDEQFF

d_gene: TRBD2
j_gene: TRBJ2-1
abundance: -
v_gene: TRBV30
CDR3nt: TGTGCCTGGGAATGGACTAGCGGGAGAAATGAGCAGTTCTTC
CDR3aa: CAWEWTSGRNEQFF

d_gene: -
j_gene: TRBJ2-3
abundance: -
v_gene: TRBV19
CDR3nt: TGTGCCAGTCAGGGAAGCACAGATACGCAGTATTTT
CDR3aa: CASQGSTDTQYF

d_gene: TRBD2
j_gene: TRBJ2-7
abundance: -
v_gene: TRBV29-1
CDR3nt: TGCAGCGTTGACGCAACTAGCGGGAGTAACGAGCAGTACTTC
CDR3aa: CSVDATSGSNEQYF

d_gene: -
j_gene: TRBJ1-2
abundance: -
v_gene: TRBV6-6
CDR3nt: TGTGCCAGCAGTCTCGAGGGCCCACCCTCGGGCTACACCTTC
CDR3aa: CASSLEGPPSGYTF

d_gene: TRBD2
j_gene: TRBJ2-2
abundance: -
v_gene: TRBV4-1
CDR3nt: TGCGCCAGCAGCCCCCAGAGCGGGACCACCGGGGAGCTGTTTTTT
CDR3aa: CASSPQSGTTGELFF

d_gene: -
j_gene: TRBJ2-2
abundance: -
v_gene: TRBV7-9
CDR3nt: TGTGCCAGCAGCTTAGCGGGCCTTTACGGGGAGCTGTTTTTT
CDR3aa: CASSLAGLYGELFF

d_gene: TRBD2
j_gene: TRBJ2-3
abundance: -
v_gene: TRBV27
CDR3nt: TGTGCCAGCAGTCGGACTAGTTTGTCGGATACGCAGTATTTT
CDR3aa: CASSRTSLSDTQYF

d_gene: -
j_gene: TRBJ1-2
abundance: -
v_gene: TRBV6-5
CDR3nt: TGTGCCAGCAGGACCCTTGGCCGGGGAGGATATGGCTACACCTTC
CDR3aa: CASRTLGRGGYGYTF

d_gene: TRBD1
j_gene: TRBJ1-2
abundance: -
v_gene: TRBV4-1
CDR3nt: TGCGCCAGCAGCCAAGAACCGGGACAGGGGACCTATGGCTACACCTTC
CDR3aa: CASSQEPGQGTYGYTF

d_gene: -
j_gene: TRBJ1-5
abundance: -
v_gene: TRBV6-5
CDR3nt: TGTGCCAGCAGGGGGACTGGCGATCAGCCCCAGCATTTT
CDR3aa: CASRGTGDQPQHF

d_gene: TRBD2
j_gene: TRBJ2-1
abundance: -
v_gene: TRBV10-3
CDR3nt: TGTGCCATCAGTGAGCCTGGACTAGCGTACAATGAGCAGTTCTTC
CDR3aa: CAISEPGLAYNEQFF

d_gene: -
j_gene: TRBJ2-1
abundance: -
v_gene: TRBV28
CDR3nt: TGTGCCAGCAGTCCCGGACTCTTCAATGAGCAGTTCTTC
CDR3aa: CASSPGLFNEQFF

d_gene: -
j_gene: TRBJ1-4
abundance: -
v_gene: TRBV13
CDR3nt: TGTGCCAGCAGCTTAGGTGTGGGCCAGGGATCCCGTAATGAAAAACTGTTTTTT
CDR3aa: CASSLGVGQGSRNEKLFF

d_gene: -
j_gene: TRBJ2-1
abundance: -
v_gene: TRBV12-3/TRBV12-4
CDR3nt: TGTGCCAGCAGTTTCGCGGCGACTTACGGGCAGTTCTTC
CDR3aa: CASSFAATYGQFF

d_gene: -
j_gene: TRBJ1-4
abundance: -
v_gene: TRBV28
CDR3nt: TGTGCCAGCAGTTTATTTCGGTGGAGTAATGAAAAACTGTTTTTT
CDR3aa: CASSLFRWSNEKLFF

d_gene: -
j_gene: TRBJ2-2
abundance: -
v_gene: TRBV30
CDR3nt: TGTGCCTGGAGTGTACTCTCCAACACCGGGGAGCTGCTTTTT
CDR3aa: CAWSVLSNTGELLF

d_gene: TRBD2
j_gene: TRBJ2-3
abundance: -
v_gene: TRBV7-2
CDR3nt: TGTGCCAGCAGCTTAGAAGGCGGGGGAGATACGCAGTATTTT
CDR3aa: CASSLEGGGDTQYF

d_gene: TRBD1
j_gene: TRBJ2-1
abundance: few
v_gene: TRBV29-1
CDR3nt: TGCAGCGTTGGACAGGGAAGGGCTAATGAGCAGTTCTTC
CDR3aa: CSVGQGRANEQFF

d_gene: -
j_gene: TRBJ2-3
abundance: -
v_gene: TRBV6-5
CDR3nt: TGTGCCAGCAGGAGAGACATCACAGATACGCAGTATTTT
CDR3aa: CASRRDITDTQYF

d_gene: TRBD1
j_gene: TRBJ1-2
abundance: once
v_gene: TRBV6-2/TRBV6-3
CDR3nt: TGTGCCAGCAGTCGCCGGGACAGTTATGGCTACACCTTC
CDR3aa: CASSRRDSYGYTF

d_gene: TRBD2
j_gene: TRBJ2-2
abundance: -
v_gene: TRBV29-1
CDR3nt: TGCAGCGTCGGGAGGAGTAACACCGGGGAGCTGTTTTTT
CDR3aa: CSVGRSNTGELFF

d_gene: -
j_gene: TRBJ2-7
abundance: -
v_gene: TRBV12-3/TRBV12-4
CDR3nt: TGTGCCAGCAGGGGTACCCAGCGCGAGCAGTACTTC
CDR3aa: CASRGTQREQYF